This T cell receptor beta chain emerged from a study of neurological immune-mediated disorders. Study-wide results and limits: Across subjects, expanded clones had no CDR3 amino acid sequences in common, pointing to private repertoires in all groups.

Unsorted libraries came from 2 million PBMCs stored at -80 °C. One entry per CDR3 protein, called by TCRdb with MiXCR from the 5' RACE reads. This table holds approximately 40,000 distinct CDR3 sequences, over 9% found once. This clonotype was seen ten or more times. Its antigen is undetermined. V gave up 3 bases and J gave up 2 bases, with 10 bases separating them. Germline CDR1 and CDR2: SGHRS and YFSETQ. The CDR3 covers 14 residues. The clonotype comes from a woman aged 25 to 39 with HTLV-1-associated myelopathy (HAM/TSP). What was sequenced was PBMCs. The V gene is TRBV5-1, the J gene TRBJ2-3, with D possibly being TRBD2 (5 bases). The CDR3 DNA sequence: TGCGCCAGCAGCTGGGGAGATCACACAGATACGCAGTATTTT. Translated, it gives CASSWGDHTDTQYF. Full variable domain (missing parts from reference TRBV5-1 and TRBJ2-3): KAGVTQTPRYLIKTRGQQVTLSCSPISGHRSVSWYQQTPGQGLQFLFEYFSETQRNKGNFPGRFSGRQFSNSRSEMNVSTLELGDSALYLCASSWGDHTDTQYFGPGTRLTVL.